This passage covers 8 T cell receptor beta chains from one sample sequenced in a study of cytomegalovirus exposure and HLA in healthy donors. The PCR contained 60 Vbeta and 13 Jbeta primers. Assay: immunoSEQ multiplex PCR; the TCRdb copy retains only in-frame clones and omits some. The listing records approximately 92,000 clones. The sequenced material came from PBMCs. The receptors were sampled from a woman younger than 45 in good health and CMV-seronegative.

CDR3 DNA: TGTGCCAGCACCGAAGAGGAGCCCGGGGGTTCACCCCTCCACTTT. Protein: CASTEEEPGGSPLHF. This chain connects TRBV2 to TRBJ1-6; possible D gene TRBD1, 5 bases. The V gene lost 7 bases and the J gene lost 9 bases, with 19 bases spanning the gap. Germline loops: CDR1 SNHLY, CDR2 FYNNEI. This CDR3 comprises 15 residues. Full variable domain (missing parts from reference TRBV2 and TRBJ1-6): EPEVTQTPSHQVTQMGQEVILRCVPISNHLYFYWYRQILGQKVEFLVSFYNNEISEKSEIFDDQFSVERPDGSNFTLKIRSTKLEDSAMYFCASTEEEPGGSPLHFGNGTRLTVT.

In regard to this clone: Its ends do not fully match the called genes, so a read error is possible. This chain joins TRBV7-7 and TRBJ1-4, with D hard to call. Germline lookup yields CDR1 SSHAT and CDR2 FNYEAQ (reference sequence). The CDR3 runs to 13 residues. The CDR3 sequence is CASSLAGNEKLFF. The CDR3 nucleotides are TGTGCTAGCAGCTTGGCCGGGAATGAAAAACTGTTTTTT.

The CDR3 spells CASSLSGREQYF. Written as DNA, the CDR3 is TGTGCCAGCAGTTTAAGCGGGCGCGAGCAGTACTTC. The J gene is TRBJ2-7, the V gene TRBV27, with a possible D match to TRBD2 (6 bases). Deletions cut 2 bases from V and 6 bases from J, with 8 bases between. The CDR3 is 12 amino acids. From germline, CDR1 is MNHEY and CDR2 SMNVEV (reference sequence).

J is TRBJ2-7 and V is TRBV5-6; perhaps TRBD2 as D (7 bases). The CDR3 spans 15 residues. V dropped 6 bases and J dropped 6 bases, with 22 bases sitting between them. From germline, CDR1 is SGHDT and CDR2 YYEEEE. This CDR3 is CASILQGGDWSEQYF. The CDR3 DNA sequence: TGTGCCAGCATCCTACAGGGAGGGGATTGGAGCGAGCAGTACTTC. The entire variable domain, with the rest obtained from reference TRBV5-6 and TRBJ2-7, is as follows: DAGVTQSPTHLIKTRGQQVTLRCSPKSGHDTVSWYQQALGQGPQFIFQYYEEEERQRGNFPDRFSGHQFPNYSSELNVNALLLGDSALYLCASILQGGDWSEQYFGPGTRLTVT.

Of note for this clone: The sample contains more than one DNA sequence encoding this CDR3. This chain connects TRBV28 to TRBJ2-2; no clear D gene. CDR3 length equals 12 residues. Germline values: CDR1 MDHEN, CDR2 SYDVKM. Deletions cut 6 bases from V and 2 bases from J, with 4 bases between. CDR3 DNA: TGTGCCAGCAGATCTAACACCGGGGAGCTGTTTTTT. Protein product: CASRSNTGELFF.

The rearrangement links TRBV18 to TRBJ2-7; 13 bases agree with TRBD2. This CDR3 is built from 18 residues. CDR1 KGHSH and CDR2 LQKENI come from the germline V gene. V shed 3 bases and J 3 bases; nucleotides not matched to a gene: 11. Here the CDR3 reads CASSPGLAGATDVYEQYF. In nucleotides, the CDR3 is TGTGCCAGCTCACCCGGACTAGCGGGAGCTACAGACGTCTACGAGCAGTACTTC.

The chain links TRBV5-1 to TRBJ2-3; 8 bases line up with TRBD1. CDR1 is SGHRS and CDR2 is YFSETQ in the germline V gene. The CDR3 extends over 15 amino acids. The junction had 6 bases not matched to a gene; V was cut back by 0 bases and J by 6 bases. The CDR3 loop reads CASSLGRGLRDTQYF. In nucleotides, the CDR3 is TGCGCCAGCAGCTTGGGCAGGGGGCTAAGGGATACGCAGTATTTT.

V and J are TRBV29-1 and TRBJ1-3; 7 nucleotides line up with TRBD1. The trim removed 4 bases at V and 4 bases at J, leaving 7 bases unmatched. The CDR3 sequence is 14 residues long. Germline CDR1 reads SQVTM; CDR2 reads ANQGSEA. For the CDR3, the DNA is TGCAGCGTTGTAAGTGGGACAGCAGGAAACACCATATATTTT. Translated: CSVVSGTAGNTIYF.